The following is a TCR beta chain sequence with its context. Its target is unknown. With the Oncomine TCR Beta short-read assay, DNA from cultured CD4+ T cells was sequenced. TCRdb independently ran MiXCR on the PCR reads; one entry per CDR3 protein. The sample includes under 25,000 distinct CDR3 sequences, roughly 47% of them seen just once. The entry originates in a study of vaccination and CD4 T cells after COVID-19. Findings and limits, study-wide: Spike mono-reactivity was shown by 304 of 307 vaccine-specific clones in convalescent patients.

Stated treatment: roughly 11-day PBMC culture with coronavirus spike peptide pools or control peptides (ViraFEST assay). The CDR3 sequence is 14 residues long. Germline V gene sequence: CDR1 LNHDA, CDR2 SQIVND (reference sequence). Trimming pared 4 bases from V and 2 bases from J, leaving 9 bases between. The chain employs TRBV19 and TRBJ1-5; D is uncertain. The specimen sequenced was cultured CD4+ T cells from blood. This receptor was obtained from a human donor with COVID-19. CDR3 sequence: CASSNELGNQPQHF. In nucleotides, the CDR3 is TGTGCCAGTAGTAACGAGCTGGGCAATCAGCCCCAGCATTTT.